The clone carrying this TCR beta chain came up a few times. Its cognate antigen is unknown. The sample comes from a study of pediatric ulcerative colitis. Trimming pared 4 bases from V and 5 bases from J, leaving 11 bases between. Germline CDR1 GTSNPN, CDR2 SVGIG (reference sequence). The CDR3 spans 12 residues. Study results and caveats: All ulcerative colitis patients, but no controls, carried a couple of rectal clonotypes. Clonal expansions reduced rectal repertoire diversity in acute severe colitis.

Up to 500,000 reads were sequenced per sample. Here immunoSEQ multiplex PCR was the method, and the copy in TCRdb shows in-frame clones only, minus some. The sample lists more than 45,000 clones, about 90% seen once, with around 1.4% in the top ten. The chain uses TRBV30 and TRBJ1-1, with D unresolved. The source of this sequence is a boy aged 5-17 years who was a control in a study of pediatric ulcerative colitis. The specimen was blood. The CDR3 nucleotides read TGTGCCTGGACAGATAAAAGGACTGAAGCTTTCTTT. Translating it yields CAWTDKRTEAFF.